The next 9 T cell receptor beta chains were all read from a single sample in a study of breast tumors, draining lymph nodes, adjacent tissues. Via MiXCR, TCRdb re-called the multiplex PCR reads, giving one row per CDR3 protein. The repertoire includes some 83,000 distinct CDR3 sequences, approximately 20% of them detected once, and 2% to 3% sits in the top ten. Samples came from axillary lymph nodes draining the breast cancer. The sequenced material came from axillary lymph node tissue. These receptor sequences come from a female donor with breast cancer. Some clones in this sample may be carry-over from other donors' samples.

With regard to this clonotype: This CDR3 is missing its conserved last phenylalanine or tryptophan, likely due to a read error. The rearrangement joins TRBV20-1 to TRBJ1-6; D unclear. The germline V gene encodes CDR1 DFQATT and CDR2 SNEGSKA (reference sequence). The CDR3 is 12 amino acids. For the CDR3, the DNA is TGCAGTGCTAGAAACGGCAATTCGCCCCTCCACCTT. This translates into CSARNGNSPLHL.

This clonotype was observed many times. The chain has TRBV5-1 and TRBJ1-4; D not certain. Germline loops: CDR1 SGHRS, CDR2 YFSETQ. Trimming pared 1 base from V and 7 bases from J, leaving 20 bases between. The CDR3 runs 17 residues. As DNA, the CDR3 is TGCGCCAGCAGCTTGTCTATCTCATCCTATGAGGGTGAAAAACTGTTTTTT. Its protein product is CASSLSISSYEGEKLFF.

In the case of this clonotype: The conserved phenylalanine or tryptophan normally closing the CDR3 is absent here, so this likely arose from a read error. The CDR3 is CASRPGWTSGSDEQFL. The CDR3, as DNA: TGTGCCAGCAGACCTGGGTGGACTAGCGGGAGCGATGAGCAGTTCCTC. The chain employs TRBV9 and TRBJ2-1; 13 positions agree with TRBD2. The CDR3 sequence is 16 residues long. Per germline, CDR1 SGDLS and CDR2 YYNGEE. The junction had 10 bases not matched to a gene; V was cut back by 5 bases and J by 8 bases.

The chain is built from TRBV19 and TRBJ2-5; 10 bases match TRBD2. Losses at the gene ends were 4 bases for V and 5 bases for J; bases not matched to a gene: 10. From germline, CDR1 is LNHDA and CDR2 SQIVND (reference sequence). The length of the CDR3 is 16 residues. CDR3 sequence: CASSTAGGPSGETQYF. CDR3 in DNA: TGTGCCAGTAGTACAGCGGGAGGGCCATCCGGGGAGACCCAGTACTTC.

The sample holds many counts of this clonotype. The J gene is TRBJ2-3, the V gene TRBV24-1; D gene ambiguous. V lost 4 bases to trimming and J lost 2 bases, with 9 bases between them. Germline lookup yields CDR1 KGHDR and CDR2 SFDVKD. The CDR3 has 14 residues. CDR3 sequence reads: CATSESRFTDTQYF. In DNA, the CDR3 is TGTGCCACCAGTGAGTCACGGTTCACAGATACGCAGTATTTT.

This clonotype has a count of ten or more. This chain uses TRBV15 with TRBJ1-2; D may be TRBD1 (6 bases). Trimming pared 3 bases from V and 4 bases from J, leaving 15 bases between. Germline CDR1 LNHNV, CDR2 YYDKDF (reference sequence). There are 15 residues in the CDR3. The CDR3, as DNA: TGTGCCACCAGCAGCGCGGCGGACAGTCGCTATGGCTACACCTTC. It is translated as CATSSAADSRYGYTF.

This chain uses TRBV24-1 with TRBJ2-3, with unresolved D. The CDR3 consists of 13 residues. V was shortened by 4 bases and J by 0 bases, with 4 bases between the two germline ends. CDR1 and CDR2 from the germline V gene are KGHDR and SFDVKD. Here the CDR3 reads CATSEGSTDTQYF. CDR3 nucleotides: TGTGCCACCAGTGAGGGGAGCACAGATACGCAGTATTTT.

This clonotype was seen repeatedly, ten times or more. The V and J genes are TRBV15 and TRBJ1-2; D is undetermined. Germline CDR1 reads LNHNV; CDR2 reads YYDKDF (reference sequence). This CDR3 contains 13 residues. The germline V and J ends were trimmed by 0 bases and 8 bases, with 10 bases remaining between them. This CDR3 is CATSRDRVGGYTF. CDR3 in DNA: TGTGCCACCAGCAGAGATAGGGTTGGGGGCTACACCTTC.

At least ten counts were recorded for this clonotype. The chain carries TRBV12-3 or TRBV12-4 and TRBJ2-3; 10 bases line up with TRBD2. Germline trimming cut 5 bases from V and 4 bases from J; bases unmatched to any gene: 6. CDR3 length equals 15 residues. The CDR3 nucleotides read TGTGCCAGCAGTAAGGGACTAGCGAGGGCAGATACGCAGTATTTT. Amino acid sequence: CASSKGLARADTQYF.